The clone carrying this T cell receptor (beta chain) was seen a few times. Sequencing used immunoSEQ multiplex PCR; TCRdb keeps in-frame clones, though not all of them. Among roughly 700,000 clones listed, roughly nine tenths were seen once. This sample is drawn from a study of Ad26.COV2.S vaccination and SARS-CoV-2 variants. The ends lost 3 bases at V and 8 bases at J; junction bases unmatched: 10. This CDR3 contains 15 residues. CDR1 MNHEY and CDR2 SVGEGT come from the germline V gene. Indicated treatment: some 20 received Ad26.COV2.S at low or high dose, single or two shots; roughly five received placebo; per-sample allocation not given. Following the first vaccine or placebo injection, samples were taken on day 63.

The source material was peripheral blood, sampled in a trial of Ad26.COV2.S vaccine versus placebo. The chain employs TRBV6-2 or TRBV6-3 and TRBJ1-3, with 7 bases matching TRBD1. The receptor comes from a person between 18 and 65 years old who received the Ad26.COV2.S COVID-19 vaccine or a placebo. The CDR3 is CASSYFRTGGHTIYF. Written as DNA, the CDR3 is TGTGCCAGCAGTTATTTCCGGACAGGCGGTCACACCATATATTTT.